This T cell receptor beta chain was captured in a study of shared clonotypes between healthy human individuals. Study-level points and caveats: Generation probabilities were higher for clonotypes shared across all four sorted-subset donors than for unshared ones. Larger estimated richness was generally recorded for naive subsets relative to memory subsets.

Deep-level assay runs were performed. TCRdb keeps only in-frame clones here, not all; method: immunoSEQ multiplex PCR. Found here are about a million clones, about 80% of them singletons; the top ten hold 0.89%. About this clone itself: Its specificity is not known.

This CDR3 contains 13 residues. Deletions cut 11 bases from V and 6 bases from J, with 17 bases between. The V gene's germline CDR1 is MDHEN and CDR2 SYDVKM. Subsets obtained from CD4+ cells comprised CD45RA+ naive and CD45RA-negative memory cells. The sample taken for sequencing was memory CD4+ T cells from PBMCs. Specified subset: CD45RA-negative fraction. The TCR was taken from a man aged 18 to 29 in good health. Some clones in this sample may be carry-over from other donors' samples. The chain employs TRBV28 and TRBJ2-1, with a tentative D call TRBD1 (5 bases). CDR3: CAGRAGYRNEQFF. The CDR3 region has the DNA TGTGCCGGTCGGGCAGGGTATCGCAATGAGCAGTTCTTC.